These 27 T cell receptor beta chains were all obtained from the same sample, sequenced in a study of cytomegalovirus exposure and HLA in healthy donors. Primers for the PCR totalled 60 Vbeta and 13 Jbeta. Assay: immunoSEQ multiplex PCR; the TCRdb copy retains only in-frame clones and omits some. The sample has roughly 87,000 clones, about 69% seen once. Sequencing was carried out using PBMCs. The receptors derive from a man aged 60 to 69 in good health and CMV-seronegative.

The chain links TRBV11-2 to TRBJ2-1; a weak D match, TRBD1 (5 bases). Trimming took 4 bases from V and 8 from J, leaving 15 bases between them. Per the germline V gene, CDR1 is SGHAT and CDR2 is FQNNGV. This CDR3 has 14 residues. The chain's CDR3 is CASSWPPRVYEQFF. CDR3 nucleotides: TGTGCCAGCAGCTGGCCACCCAGGGTCTATGAGCAGTTCTTC.

V and J are TRBV4-1 and TRBJ2-2; D is unresolved. With 1 base removed from V and 1 base from J, the gap between germline ends came to 4 bases. CDR3 length: 14 residues. Germline values: CDR1 MGHRA, CDR2 YSYEKL. CDR3 nucleotide sequence: TGCGCCAGCAGCCAAGTCAGGAACACCGGGGAGCTGTTTTTT. Its protein is CASSQVRNTGELFF.

This chain links TRBV2 with TRBJ1-2; a possible D gene is TRBD1 (5 bases). Germline V gene lookup returns CDR1 SNHLY and CDR2 FYNNEI. The CDR3 runs 15 residues. V was cut by 3 bases and J by 4 bases, with 15 bases left in between. The CDR3 DNA follows: TGTGCCAGCAGTGAGATGTCAGGGATAGCCTATGGCTACACCTTC. Translation: CASSEMSGIAYGYTF. Looking up the rest from reference TRBV2 and TRBJ1-2 gives the full variable domain: EPEVTQTPSHQVTQMGQEVILRCVPISNHLYFYWYRQILGQKVEFLVSFYNNEISEKSEIFDDQFSVERPDGSNFTLKIRSTKLEDSAMYFCASSEMSGIAYGYTFGSGTRLTVV.

The chain is built from TRBV6-6 and TRBJ1-6; 9 positions agree with TRBD1. The junction had 6 bases not matched to a gene; V was cut back by 7 bases and J by 8 bases. The CDR3 runs 14 residues. Per the germline V gene, CDR1 is MNHNY and CDR2 is SVGAGI (reference sequence). The CDR3 DNA reads TGTGCCAGCATGGCGGGACAGGGTGATTCACCCCTCCACTTT. Its translation: CASMAGQGDSPLHF.

The CDR3 DNA reads as TGTGCCAGCAGCCCCAGGAGCGGGGGGTCCGGCGGGACCCAGTACTTC. This codes for CASSPRSGGSGGTQYF. The chain links TRBV7-2 to TRBJ2-5, with TRBD2 matching 9 bases. J lost 7 bases, V lost 5 bases, and 14 bases had no gene match. CDR1 and CDR2 from the germline V gene are SGHTA and FQGNSA. This CDR3 has 16 amino acids.

This chain joins TRBV5-1 and TRBJ2-3, with 12 bases that match TRBD2. The CDR3 is 16 residues long. CDR1 and CDR2 (germline): SGHRS, YFSETQ. With 4 bases clipped from V and 5 bases from J, the junction kept 8 bases outside the gene matches. CDR3 residues: CASSLASGRGIDTQYF. In DNA, the CDR3 is TGCGCCAGCAGCCTCGCTAGCGGGAGGGGGATAGATACGCAGTATTTT.

V is TRBV19 and J is TRBJ1-2; D may be TRBD1 (5 bases). Per the germline V gene, CDR1 is LNHDA and CDR2 is SQIVND (reference sequence). CDR3 length: 14 residues. The V gene lost 10 bases and the J gene lost 4 bases, with 19 bases spanning the gap. CDR3 sequence: CATKWGGEFYGYTF. Written as DNA, the CDR3 is TGTGCCACCAAATGGGGGGGGGAATTCTATGGCTACACCTTC.

The chain carries TRBV7-9 and TRBJ2-7; D is perhaps TRBD1 (5 bases). Trimming pared 1 base from V and 2 bases from J, leaving 12 bases between. Looked up from germline, CDR1 is SEHNR and CDR2 is FQNEAQ (reference sequence). The CDR3 extends over 15 amino acids. The CDR3 DNA follows: TGTGCCAGCAGCTTAGGTGTGGCCAGGGCCTACGAGCAGTACTTC. Translated: CASSLGVARAYEQYF.

The gene calls are TRBV29-1 and TRBJ1-2, with D perhaps TRBD1 (5 bases). Per germline, CDR1 SQVTM and CDR2 ANQGSEA. V was shortened by 2 bases and J by 8 bases, with 9 bases between the two germline ends. The CDR3 sequence is 11 residues long. CDR3 sequence reads: CSVEQGEGYTF. In DNA, the CDR3 is TGCAGCGTTGAACAGGGTGAGGGCTACACCTTC.

The chain links TRBV27 to TRBJ2-5; perhaps TRBD2 as D (6 bases). Deletions cut 2 bases from V and 10 bases from J, with 14 bases between. Per germline, CDR1 MNHEY and CDR2 SMNVEV (reference sequence). The length of the CDR3 is 13 residues. CDR3 nucleotides: TGTGCCAGCAGTTTAGGGTGGGGAGGAAGCCAGTACTTC. This translates into CASSLGWGGSQYF.

A note on this clone: The identical CDR3 is also encoded by other nucleotide sequences in the sample. The rearrangement joins TRBV9 to TRBJ1-2; the D gene is possibly TRBD1 (5 bases). The CDR3 contains 14 residues. The V gene lost 4 bases and the J gene lost 3 bases, with 13 bases spanning the gap. Germline V CDR1 and CDR2: SGDLS, YYNGEE. The CDR3 region is CASSLGPVDYGYTF. DNA for the CDR3: TGTGCCAGCAGCCTGGGGCCAGTCGACTATGGCTACACCTTC.

The chain recombines TRBV9 with TRBJ1-2, with D possibly matching TRBD1 (5 bases). Germline values: CDR1 SGDLS, CDR2 YYNGEE. This CDR3 is 13 amino acids long. The V and J ends lost 0 bases and 11 bases respectively, with 14 bases between them. In nucleotides, the CDR3 is TGTGCCAGCAGCGTAGATCCCAGGGCAGGTTACACCTTC. Protein product: CASSVDPRAGYTF.

The rearrangement links TRBV5-1 to TRBJ1-1; D is possibly TRBD1 (5 bases). CDR3 length: 13 amino acids. Trimming stripped 4 bases from V and 5 bases from J, with 12 bases between. Germline values: CDR1 SGHRS, CDR2 YFSETQ. The CDR3 DNA reads as TGCGCCAGCAGCCCCGTGGGGCTGACTGAAGCTTTCTTT. Protein: CASSPVGLTEAFF.

Comments on this clone: Distinct nucleotide sequences in the sample also encode this CDR3. CDR3 DNA sequence: TGTGCCAGCAGCGTAACAATGAACACTGAAGCTTTCTTT. This encodes CASSVTMNTEAFF. J is TRBJ1-1 and V is TRBV9; D gene unclear. CDR3 size: 13 residues. V was shortened by 1 base and J by 0 bases, with 4 bases between the two germline ends. Germline CDR1 reads SGDLS; CDR2 reads YYNGEE. Together with reference TRBV9 and TRBJ1-1, the CDR3 gives the full variable domain: DSGVTQTPKHLITATGQRVTLRCSPRSGDLSVYWYQQSLDQGLQFLIQYYNGEERAKGNILERFSAQQFPDLHSELNLSSLELGDSALYFCASSVTMNTEAFFGQGTRLTVV.

V is TRBV7-9 and J is TRBJ2-7, with a tentative D call TRBD2 (7 bases). There are 17 residues in the CDR3. V was shortened by 5 bases and J by 2 bases, with 22 bases between the two germline ends. Germline CDR1 is SEHNR and CDR2 is FQNEAQ (reference sequence). The chain's CDR3 is CASSHWRGGLATYEQYF. CDR3 sequence (DNA): TGTGCCAGCAGCCACTGGAGGGGGGGCCTCGCTACCTACGAGCAGTACTTC. Supplemented by reference TRBV7-9 and TRBJ2-7, the full variable domain reads DTGVSQNPRHKITKRGQNVTFRCDPISEHNRLYWYRQTLGQGPEFLTYFQNEAQLEKSRLLSDRFSAERPKGSFSTLEIQRTEQGDSAMYLCASSHWRGGLATYEQYFGPGTRLTVT.

The rearrangement uses TRBV29-1 and TRBJ1-1; D call uncertain. Germline-derived CDR1 and CDR2 are SQVTM and ANQGSEA. Trimming shortened V by 5 bases and J by 4 bases, and 14 bases separated the two germline ends. This CDR3 region has 13 residues. CDR3 in DNA: TGCAGCGTTCCCCCAGGAGGTGGCACTGAAGCTTTCTTT. It codes for CSVPPGGGTEAFF.

The chain carries TRBV5-6 and TRBJ2-7, with TRBD1 matching over 9 bases. V shed 6 bases and J 1 base; nucleotides not matched to a gene: 5. The CDR3 is 14 residues long. CDR1 is SGHDT and CDR2 is YYEEEE in the germline V gene. The CDR3 reads CASTPDRGSYEQYF. Written as DNA, the CDR3 is TGTGCCAGCACGCCGGACAGGGGATCCTACGAGCAGTACTTC.

The genes are TRBV5-5 and TRBJ1-4; D unresolved. The germline V and J ends were trimmed by 0 bases and 7 bases, with 16 bases remaining between them. The CDR3 extends over 16 amino acids. Germline CDR1 reads SGHKS; CDR2 reads YYEKEE (reference sequence). The CDR3 DNA is TGTGCCAGCAGCTTGGGGGGAAGTAAAGCGGGTGAAAAACTGTTTTTT. It is translated as CASSLGGSKAGEKLFF.

The chain joins TRBV2 to TRBJ1-5; possibly TRBD1 for D (6 bases). The CDR3 is made up of 14 amino acids. Germline loops: CDR1 SNHLY, CDR2 FYNNEI. Trimming cost V 8 bases and J 1 base, with 12 bases left between them. Here the CDR3 DNA reads TGTGCCAGCGGCCTCGGACAGAGCAATCAGCCCCAGCATTTT. Encoded protein: CASGLGQSNQPQHF.

This clone was counted a few times. The chain links TRBV25-1 to TRBJ2-2; possibly TRBD1 for D (7 bases). The CDR3 is 15 residues long. Germline V lookup: CDR1 MGHDK, CDR2 SYGVNS. V lost 4 bases to trimming and J lost 4 bases, with 13 bases between them. Here the CDR3 reads CASSVQGGSTGELFF. The CDR3 DNA reads as TGTGCCAGCAGTGTGCAGGGGGGTAGCACCGGGGAGCTGTTTTTT.

The chain links TRBV11-3 to TRBJ2-7; possible D gene TRBD2, 6 bases. The CDR3 contains 14 residues. Germline CDR1 is SGHNT and CDR2 is YENEEA. The V end lost 5 bases, the J end lost 2 bases, and 13 bases lay between the germline ends. This CDR3 is CASSLGTFPYEQYF. The CDR3, as DNA: TGTGCCAGCAGCCTCGGGACTTTCCCCTACGAGCAGTACTTC.

The rearrangement uses TRBV9 and TRBJ2-5; the match to TRBD2 covers 7 bases. There are 14 residues in the CDR3. Per germline, CDR1 SGDLS and CDR2 YYNGEE. V lost 2 bases to trimming and J lost 2 bases; unmatched junction nucleotides: 3. The CDR3 nucleotides are TGTGCCAGCAGCGTTGGCGGGGGACAAGAGACCCAGTACTTC. The encoded protein is CASSVGGGQETQYF.

The CDR3 nucleotides read TGTGCCAGTACCCCTCTGACCGGGGTAGGTGAAGCTTTCTTT. Translating it yields CASTPLTGVGEAFF. The V call is TRBV19, the J call TRBJ1-1, with D unclear. This CDR3 contains 14 residues. From germline, CDR1 is LNHDA and CDR2 SQIVND (reference sequence). V lost 7 bases and J lost 7, with 19 bases in between. Complete variable domain (other parts from reference TRBV19 and TRBJ1-1): DGGITQSPKYLFRKEGQNVTLSCEQNLNHDAMYWYRQDPGQGLRLIYYSQIVNDFQKGDIAEGYSVSREKKESFPLTVTSAQKNPTAFYLCASTPLTGVGEAFFGQGTRLTVV.

The table lists this clone with a count of one. This sequence joins TRBV2 and TRBJ2-2, with 8 bases matching TRBD1. From germline, CDR1 is SNHLY and CDR2 FYNNEI. This CDR3 is built from 16 residues. The junction had 7 bases not matched to a gene; V was cut back by 3 bases and J by 4 bases. Here the CDR3 reads CASSDSRGRGTGELFF. In DNA, the CDR3 is TGTGCCAGCAGTGATAGCAGGGGGCGCGGCACCGGGGAGCTGTTTTTT.

The rearrangement uses TRBV19 and TRBJ2-2; TRBD1 is a possible D gene (5 bases). Per the germline V gene, CDR1 is LNHDA and CDR2 is SQIVND (reference sequence). Trimming stripped 3 bases from V and 3 bases from J, with 14 bases between. CDR3 length equals 16 residues. In nucleotides, the CDR3 is TGTGCCAGTAGTATTGGCGGCAGGGCGGACACCGGGGAGCTGTTTTTT. Its translation: CASSIGGRADTGELFF. The whole variable domain, remainder taken from reference TRBV19 and TRBJ2-2, is DGGITQSPKYLFRKEGQNVTLSCEQNLNHDAMYWYRQDPGQGLRLIYYSQIVNDFQKGDIAEGYSVSREKKESFPLTVTSAQKNPTAFYLCASSIGGRADTGELFFGEGSRLTVL.

V usage is TRBV7-3 and J usage is TRBJ2-2, with unresolved D. The CDR3 loop spans 15 amino acids. Trimming pared 2 bases from V and 1 base from J, leaving 8 bases between. Germline V CDR1 and CDR2: SGHTA, FQGTGA. The CDR3 DNA reads TGTGCCAGCAGCTTAGGCCCAATGAACACCGGGGAGCTGTTTTTT. Translation gives CASSLGPMNTGELFF.

This clone has only one observation. This chain uses TRBV5-1 with TRBJ2-1, with D possibly matching TRBD1 (6 bases). Germline-derived CDR1 and CDR2 are SGHRS and YFSETQ. V was trimmed by 4 bases and J by 5 bases, leaving 10 bases between them. This CDR3 region has 13 residues. The CDR3 DNA follows: TGCGCCAGCAGCGCAGGACAGAACAATGAGCAGTTCTTC. This sequence encodes CASSAGQNNEQFF.